This TCR beta chain was found in a study of cytomegalovirus exposure and HLA in healthy donors. Study-wide background: The Caucasian-associated ancestry cluster held around four fifths of a few hundred genotyped donors. Overall study results and limits: Reportedly, a later analysis found an Asian-associated ancestry cluster had fewer N-insertions than the approximately 670-donor mean. In an earlier analysis, most TCR beta V segments were productive about 87% or about 30% of the time.

Trimming at V came to 2 bases and at J to 4 bases, leaving 4 bases not matched to a gene. The CDR3 loop spans 14 amino acids. Per the germline V gene, CDR1 is WSHSY and CDR2 is SAAADI. Primers for the PCR totalled 60 Vbeta and 13 Jbeta. Sequencing was performed with immunoSEQ multiplex PCR; in TCRdb, only in-frame clones are kept and a portion is missing. The sample has under 200,000 clones, 80% to 85% seen once. Concerning this clone itself: Antigen unknown.

The receptor's source is a woman aged 18 to 35 in good health and CMV-seronegative. The V gene is TRBV10-2, the J gene TRBJ2-7, with 8 bases matching TRBD2. Sequencing was performed on PBMCs. The CDR3 bases are TGCGCCAGCAGTGAGCTAGCGGGTACTTACGAGCAGTACTTC. Residues: CASSELAGTYEQYF.